This TCR beta chain originates from a study of tumor-infiltrating lymphocytes in primary liver carcinoma. It was from about 19-30 mg of unsorted bulk tissue that RNA and DNA were co-extracted. CDR3 size: 15 residues. Germline V lookup: CDR1 SGHAT, CDR2 FQNNGV. V shed 5 bases and J shed 0 bases, with 14 bases lying between them. TCR beta cDNA was reverse-transcribed from roughly 520 ng of total RNA. The reaction used a constant-region primer and ProtoScript II reverse transcriptase. Each TCR beta library was derived from three nested multiplex PCR rounds that employed slightly modified ARM-PCR. Each of the first two PCR rounds ran approximately 10 cycles with TRBV1-TRBV30 forward and C-beta reverse primers. TCRdb independently ran MiXCR on the multiplex PCR reads; one entry per CDR3 protein. Of approximately 74,000 distinct CDR3 sequences in the sample, 71% are singletons; the top ten hold about an eighth.

The TCR originated in a woman aged 60 to 75 with primary liver carcinoma and hepatitis B virus infection. This chain uses TRBV11-2 with TRBJ2-7, with D perhaps matching TRBD2 (5 bases). Sequencing was done on a sample of liver tumor tissue from sampling region 4. As to subset: tumor region T4, right-lateral pole. In DNA form, the CDR3 reads TGTGCCAGCAGCATCAATCGGGGAATCTCCTACGAGCAGTACTTC. Translated: CASSINRGISYEQYF.